This record looks at one TCR beta chain sequence and its context. The sample belongs to a study of blood T cell repertoires in COVID-19. TCRdb keeps only in-frame clones here, not all; method: immunoSEQ multiplex PCR. The table lists tens of thousands of clones, about 87% of them singletons. V was clipped by 5 bases and J by 4 bases; unmatched bases: 9. The CDR3 extends over 15 amino acids. Germline V CDR1 and CDR2: PRHDT, FYEKMQ (reference sequence). The TCR comes from a man aged 50-59 years with acute or convalescent COVID-19. Sequenced input: peripheral blood. The V call is TRBV13, the J call TRBJ1-1; 8 positions match TRBD1. CDR3 nucleotides: TGTGCCAGCAGCCCGCCGACAGGGGCCGTCACTGAAGCTTTCTTT. Amino acids: CASSPPTGAVTEAFF.